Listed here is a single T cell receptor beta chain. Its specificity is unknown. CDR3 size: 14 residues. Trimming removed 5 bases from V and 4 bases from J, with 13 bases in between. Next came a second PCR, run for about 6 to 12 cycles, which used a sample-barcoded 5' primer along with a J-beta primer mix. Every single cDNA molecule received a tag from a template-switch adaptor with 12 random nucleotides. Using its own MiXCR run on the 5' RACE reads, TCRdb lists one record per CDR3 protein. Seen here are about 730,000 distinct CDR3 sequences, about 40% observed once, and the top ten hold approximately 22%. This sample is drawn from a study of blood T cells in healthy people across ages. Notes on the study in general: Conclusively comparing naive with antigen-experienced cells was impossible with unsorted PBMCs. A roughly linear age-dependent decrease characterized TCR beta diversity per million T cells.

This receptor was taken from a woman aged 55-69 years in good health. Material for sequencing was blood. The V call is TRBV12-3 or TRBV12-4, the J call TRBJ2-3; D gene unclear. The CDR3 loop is CASSPGMVADTQYF. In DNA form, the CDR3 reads TGTGCCAGCAGTCCCGGAATGGTGGCAGATACGCAGTATTTT.